This paragraph reports one T cell receptor beta chain. Its target is unknown. This table comes from immunoSEQ multiplex PCR, and its TCRdb copy is limited to in-frame clones, with some not included. The table has about 76,000 clones, approximately 87% seen once. These data belong to a study of T cell clones after liver transplantation. Study at large: TCRbeta sequencing after a pre-transplant mixed lymphocyte reaction identified graft-donor-reactive clones, later tracked in post-transplant blood. HCV positivity affected three of eight recipients; the rest lacked autoimmune or viral indications. Blood was drawn pre-transplant, before withdrawal, and after full or failed withdrawal.

Study-level results: Compared with third party-reactive sequences, donor-reactive ones declined more, independent of withdrawal success.

The CDR3 sequence is 16 residues long. CDR1 is MDHEN, CDR2 SYDVKM, per germline. V lost 1 base to trimming and J lost 2 bases, with 14 bases between them. The specimen comprised CD4+ T cells from blood, sampled at the 22-month timepoint. The sequence derives from a human patient who received a liver transplant. Some T cells may be graft donor cells. The V gene is TRBV28, the J gene TRBJ2-5; weak D call: TRBD1 (6 bases). Here the CDR3 reads CASSLSSAGVQETQYF. As DNA, the CDR3 is TGTGCCAGCAGTTTATCTTCGGCAGGGGTTCAAGAGACCCAGTACTTC.